The 15 T cell receptor beta chains below were found in one sample sequenced in a study of blood T cell repertoires in COVID-19. The method was immunoSEQ multiplex PCR; TCRdb's version includes in-frame clones alone and lacks a portion of them. Of 300,000 or so clones listed, around 88% are singletons. Sequences were obtained from peripheral blood. The receptors come from a woman aged 45 to 65 with acute or convalescent COVID-19.

This clone showed up just a few times. The chain joins TRBV7-9 to TRBJ2-5; TRBD2 matches at 8 bases. Germline V CDR1 and CDR2: SEHNR, FQNEAQ (reference sequence). With 0 bases clipped from V and 1 base from J, the junction kept 10 bases outside the gene matches. CDR3 length: 18 residues. CDR3 region: CASSLARGSGELQETQYF. DNA for the CDR3: TGTGCCAGCAGCTTAGCTAGGGGTAGCGGGGAACTCCAAGAGACCCAGTACTTC.

V and J are TRBV5-5 and TRBJ2-1, with TRBD2 identical over 13 bases. Trimming at V came to 4 bases and at J to 2 bases, leaving 6 bases not matched to a gene. Per the germline V gene, CDR1 is SGHKS and CDR2 is YYEKEE (reference sequence). The CDR3 covers 17 residues. For the CDR3, the DNA is TGTGCCAGCAGCGGATGGACTAGCGGGAGTACCTACAATGAGCAGTTCTTC. This codes for CASSGWTSGSTYNEQFF.

The chain combines TRBV18 with TRBJ1-2; D is uncertain. The V end was cut by 6 bases, the J end by 1 base, with 15 bases between. Germline CDR1 is KGHSH and CDR2 is LQKENI. This CDR3 comprises 15 residues. The CDR3 DNA reads as TGTGCCAGCTCCCACGGACTTTACTTTAACTATGGCTACACCTTC. The encoded protein is CASSHGLYFNYGYTF. The full variable domain, rest sourced from reference TRBV18 and TRBJ1-2, is NAGVMQNPRHLVRRRGQEARLRCSPMKGHSHVYWYRQLPEEGLKFMVYLQKENIIDESGMPKERFSAEFPKEGPSILRIQQVVRGDSAAYFCASSHGLYFNYGYTFGSGTRLTVV.

As DNA, the CDR3 is TGTGCCAGCAGTTACGGAGAGGGTAATTCACCCCTCCACTTT. This sequence encodes CASSYGEGNSPLHF. This chain connects TRBV6-6 to TRBJ1-6; D is unresolved. V was cut by 2 bases and J by 6 bases, with 8 bases left in between. This CDR3 has 14 residues. CDR1 MNHNY and CDR2 SVGAGI come from the germline V gene (reference sequence).

The chain joins TRBV18 to TRBJ2-3, with D tentatively TRBD1 (6 bases). Germline V gene lookup returns CDR1 KGHSH and CDR2 LQKENI. Between the trimmed V and J ends, which lost 3 bases and 4 bases, there was a span of 14 bases. The CDR3 length is 15 residues. In DNA, the CDR3 is TGTGCCAGCTCACCTCAACAGGGAAGGTCAGATACGCAGTATTTT. Translated: CASSPQQGRSDTQYF. Based on the CDR3 plus reference TRBV18 and TRBJ2-3, the full variable domain is NAGVMQNPRHLVRRRGQEARLRCSPMKGHSHVYWYRQLPEEGLKFMVYLQKENIIDESGMPKERFSAEFPKEGPSILRIQQVVRGDSAAYFCASSPQQGRSDTQYFGPGTRLTVL.

This chain joins TRBV7-9 and TRBJ2-2; 13 bases fit TRBD2. Germline V lookup: CDR1 SEHNR, CDR2 FQNEAQ (reference sequence). This CDR3 is built from 17 residues. V shed 6 bases and J 4 bases; nucleotides not matched to a gene: 8. The CDR3: CASSPPRLAGGTGELFF. CDR3 in DNA: TGTGCCAGCAGTCCACCGAGACTAGCGGGGGGCACCGGGGAGCTGTTTTTT.

The chain uses TRBV5-4 and TRBJ1-5; weak D call: TRBD1 (6 bases). Germline loops: CDR1 SGHNT, CDR2 YYREEE (reference sequence). Deletions cut 0 bases from V and 14 bases from J, with 15 bases between. CDR3 length: 13 amino acids. CDR3 coding DNA: TGTGCCAGCAGCTTGGACGGTGATGGACAGAAGCATTTT. Translating it yields CASSLDGDGQKHF. Complete variable domain (other parts from reference TRBV5-4 and TRBJ1-5): ETGVTQSPTHLIKTRGQQVTLRCSSQSGHNTVSWYQQALGQGPQFIFQYYREEENGRGNFPPRFSGLQFPNYSSELNVNALELDDSALYLCASSLDGDGQKHFGDGTRLSIL.

The genes are TRBV28 and TRBJ2-3; a possible D gene is TRBD2 (5 bases). The CDR3 sequence is 15 residues long. CDR1 is MDHEN and CDR2 is SYDVKM in the germline V gene. Between the trimmed V and J ends, which lost 7 bases and 0 bases, there was a span of 14 bases. Here the CDR3 reads CASTTPRGSTDTQYF. Written as DNA, the CDR3 is TGTGCCAGCACCACACCCCGGGGTAGCACAGATACGCAGTATTTT.

V and J are TRBV5-6 and TRBJ1-2, with D maybe TRBD1 (6 bases). V was trimmed by 4 bases and J by 7 bases, leaving 14 bases between them. The germline V gene encodes CDR1 SGHDT and CDR2 YYEEEE. This CDR3 is built from 13 residues. The CDR3 DNA sequence: TGTGCCAGCAGCCCCCAGGGGAACCTTGGCTACACCTTC. Its translation is CASSPQGNLGYTF.

The genes are TRBV18 and TRBJ1-2; 7 bases are a match to TRBD1. The germline CDR1 and CDR2 sequences are KGHSH and LQKENI. The CDR3 has 14 amino acids. Trimming cost V 2 bases and J 8 bases; bases outside gene matches: 8. CDR3 bases: TGTGCCAGCTCACCATCAACAGGGGCGTTCGGCTACACCTTC. This translates into CASSPSTGAFGYTF. The full variable domain, completed using reference TRBV18 and TRBJ1-2, is NAGVMQNPRHLVRRRGQEARLRCSPMKGHSHVYWYRQLPEEGLKFMVYLQKENIIDESGMPKERFSAEFPKEGPSILRIQQVVRGDSAAYFCASSPSTGAFGYTFGSGTRLTVV.

DNA for the CDR3: TGTGCCAGCTCACCTAGCGGGAGTCGTGGGGAGCAGTACTTC. Encoded protein: CASSPSGSRGEQYF. The gene calls are TRBV18 and TRBJ2-7, with TRBD2 matching 9 bases. This CDR3 has 14 amino acids. Germline CDR1 reads KGHSH; CDR2 reads LQKENI. Trimming at V came to 3 bases and at J to 7 bases, leaving 7 bases not matched to a gene.

The V call is TRBV4-3, the J call TRBJ1-4; 9 nucleotides align to TRBD1. This CDR3 is built from 16 residues. With V trimmed by 3 bases and J by 5 bases, 7 bases remained unmatched. Germline values: CDR1 LGHNA, CDR2 YSLEER. CDR3 in amino acids: CASSHVPTGGNEKLFF. DNA for the CDR3: TGCGCCAGCAGCCACGTTCCAACAGGGGGCAATGAAAAACTGTTTTTT.

The V call is TRBV3-1 (or the pseudogene TRBV3-2), the J call TRBJ1-1; possibly TRBD1 for D (5 bases). Deletions cut 8 bases from V and 6 bases from J, with 10 bases between. There are 11 residues in the CDR3. Germline lookup yields CDR1 LGHDT and CDR2 YNNKEL (reference sequence). The CDR3 nucleotides are TGTGCCAGCGGACCAGGGTCTGAAGCTTTCTTT. It specifies CASGPGSEAFF.

V is TRBV9 and J is TRBJ2-5; 8 bases align to TRBD2. Germline CDR1 reads SGDLS; CDR2 reads YYNGEE. This CDR3 contains 15 residues. Unmatched junction bases numbered 7, after V lost 2 bases and J lost 4 bases. The CDR3 region is CASSVSAGARETQYF. In nucleotides, the CDR3 is TGTGCCAGCAGCGTTTCAGCGGGAGCTAGAGAGACCCAGTACTTC.

The chain uses TRBV5-6 and TRBJ2-5; 10 bases align to TRBD1. The CDR3 length is 16 residues. The junction had 6 bases not matched to a gene; V was cut back by 1 base and J by 3 bases. The germline CDR1 and CDR2 sequences are SGHDT and YYEEEE. CDR3 nucleotide sequence: TGTGCCAGCAGCTTGACCGGGACAGGGGATGAAGAGACCCAGTACTTC. This codes for CASSLTGTGDEETQYF.